These T cell receptor beta chains were read from a single sample in a study of T cell responses to AZD1222 COVID-19 vaccine. Sequencing used immunoSEQ multiplex PCR; TCRdb keeps in-frame clones, though not all of them. This sample yields about 56,000 clones, of which 88% are seen a single time; roughly 14% belongs to the top ten. Sequenced here: peripheral blood, sampled on day 0 of AZD1222 vaccination. These receptors all stem from an adult in good health. Each CDR3 is given with its conserved first and last residue. The D gene is left open where the match is weak. A clone size is listed for some rows: how often the clone was seen (once, few, many), or a class if it is expanded.

d_call: -
v_call: TRBV7-9
clone_size: -
j_call: TRBJ2-5
cdr3_nt: TGTGCCAGCAGCTCAGGGGTTGCAGAGACCCAGTACTTC
cdr3_aa: CASSSGVAETQYF

d_call: -
v_call: TRBV14
clone_size: -
j_call: TRBJ2-6
cdr3_nt: TGTGCCAGCAGCCAAGCCGGGGCCAACGTCCTGACTTTC
cdr3_aa: CASSQAGANVLTF

d_call: -
v_call: TRBV29-1
clone_size: -
j_call: TRBJ1-2
cdr3_nt: TGCAGCGTCGGACAACAGGGATCGGGCTATGGCTACACCTTC
cdr3_aa: CSVGQQGSGYGYTF

d_call: -
v_call: TRBV19
clone_size: -
j_call: TRBJ1-5
cdr3_nt: TGTGCCAGTAGTGAGGGACGTCTCAGCAATCAGCCCCAGCATTTT
cdr3_aa: CASSEGRLSNQPQHF

d_call: TRBD1
v_call: TRBV4-3
clone_size: -
j_call: TRBJ1-1
cdr3_nt: TGCGCCAGCAGCCCAACATGGACAGGGGGAACTGAAGCTTTCTTT
cdr3_aa: CASSPTWTGGTEAFF

d_call: -
v_call: TRBV9
clone_size: -
j_call: TRBJ2-5
cdr3_nt: TGTGCCAGCAGCGTAGGCGTCCGGGAGACCCAGTACTTC
cdr3_aa: CASSVGVRETQYF

d_call: TRBD2
v_call: TRBV18
clone_size: -
j_call: TRBJ2-1
cdr3_nt: TGTGCCAGCTCACGGACTAGCGGGGCCAATGAGCAGTTCTTC
cdr3_aa: CASSRTSGANEQFF

d_call: -
v_call: TRBV30
clone_size: once
j_call: TRBJ1-1
cdr3_nt: TGTGCCTGGAGTGTAGGGACAAGACCAAACACTGAAGCTTTCTTT
cdr3_aa: CAWSVGTRPNTEAFF

d_call: TRBD1
v_call: TRBV5-1
clone_size: -
j_call: TRBJ1-4
cdr3_nt: TGCGCCAGCAGCTTGGGGGGACAGGGTAATGAAAAACTGTTTTTT
cdr3_aa: CASSLGGQGNEKLFF

d_call: -
v_call: TRBV7-2
clone_size: -
j_call: TRBJ2-7
cdr3_nt: TGTGCCAGCAGCTTAGCGGGTCGGCTCCACGAGCAGTACTTC
cdr3_aa: CASSLAGRLHEQYF

d_call: -
v_call: TRBV29-1
clone_size: -
j_call: TRBJ1-1
cdr3_nt: TGCAGCGTAAACAAGGGGAGGGGGAACACTGAAGCTTTCTTT
cdr3_aa: CSVNKGRGNTEAFF

d_call: -
v_call: TRBV7-9
clone_size: -
j_call: TRBJ2-7
cdr3_nt: TGTGCCAGCAGCTTAGCGCACAGGGCCAACTACGAGCAGTACTTC
cdr3_aa: CASSLAHRANYEQYF

d_call: -
v_call: TRBV15
clone_size: many
j_call: TRBJ1-2
cdr3_nt: TGTGCCACCAGCGACGAGGAGGGTTTCTATGGCTACACCTTC
cdr3_aa: CATSDEEGFYGYTF

d_call: TRBD2
v_call: TRBV5-1
clone_size: -
j_call: TRBJ2-7
cdr3_nt: TGCGCCAGCAGCTTGCTTCTAGCGGGGGCCCCAGGGCAGTACTTC
cdr3_aa: CASSLLLAGAPGQYF

d_call: TRBD2
v_call: TRBV7-9
clone_size: -
j_call: TRBJ2-7
cdr3_nt: TGTGCCAGCAGCTCGCTCGGGACTAGCGGGAGGTACCACTTCTACGAGCAGTACTTC
cdr3_aa: CASSSLGTSGRYHFYEQYF

d_call: TRBD2
v_call: TRBV5-4
clone_size: -
j_call: TRBJ2-2
cdr3_nt: TGTGCCAGCAGGGATAGCGGGAGATCGTCCGGGGAGCTGTTTTTT
cdr3_aa: CASRDSGRSSGELFF

d_call: -
v_call: TRBV3-1/TRBV3-2
clone_size: -
j_call: TRBJ1-2
cdr3_nt: TGTGCCAGCAGCCTGGGGGAAGGGAGCTACACCTTC
cdr3_aa: CASSLGEGSYTF

d_call: -
v_call: TRBV4-1
clone_size: -
j_call: TRBJ1-1
cdr3_nt: TGCGCCAGCAGCCACTCAGGCAGGGTCACTGAAGCTTTCTTT
cdr3_aa: CASSHSGRVTEAFF

d_call: -
v_call: TRBV7-3
clone_size: -
j_call: TRBJ2-3
cdr3_nt: TGTGCCAGCAGCTTACAGGGCAGTGGCACAGATACGCAGTATTTT
cdr3_aa: CASSLQGSGTDTQYF

d_call: -
v_call: TRBV5-4
clone_size: few
j_call: TRBJ2-7
cdr3_nt: TGTGCCAGCAGCTTGCTTCCGAGCGTGGCAATCGACGAGCAGTACTTC
cdr3_aa: CASSLLPSVAIDEQYF

d_call: -
v_call: TRBV7-8
clone_size: -
j_call: TRBJ2-3
cdr3_nt: TGTGCCAGCAGCTTAGGGCTTGGGCAGGGACGTGTAGATACGCAGTATTTT
cdr3_aa: CASSLGLGQGRVDTQYF

d_call: TRBD1
v_call: TRBV5-6
clone_size: -
j_call: TRBJ2-7
cdr3_nt: TGTGCCAGCAGCCTCAGACAGGGAACGGAGTACTTC
cdr3_aa: CASSLRQGTEYF

d_call: TRBD2
v_call: TRBV5-1
clone_size: -
j_call: TRBJ2-3
cdr3_nt: TGCGCCAGCAGCTTGAGTAGTGGGACTAGCGGGAGTCTAAATACGCAGTATTTT
cdr3_aa: CASSLSSGTSGSLNTQYF

d_call: TRBD2
v_call: TRBV2
clone_size: -
j_call: TRBJ2-1
cdr3_nt: TGTGCCAGCAGTGTCTCACTAGCGGAATACAATGAGCAGTTCTTC
cdr3_aa: CASSVSLAEYNEQFF

d_call: TRBD1
v_call: TRBV4-2
clone_size: -
j_call: TRBJ2-7
cdr3_nt: TGTGCCAGCAGCCAGCTGACAGGGTGGGACTACGAGCAGTACTTC
cdr3_aa: CASSQLTGWDYEQYF

d_call: -
v_call: TRBV6-4
clone_size: -
j_call: TRBJ2-7
cdr3_nt: TGTGCCAGCAGTGACTCTTGGTTCCCCAGACTCCACGAGCAGTACTTC
cdr3_aa: CASSDSWFPRLHEQYF

d_call: -
v_call: TRBV30
clone_size: -
j_call: TRBJ2-1
cdr3_nt: TGTGCCTGGAGTGAAAGGGACAATGAGCAGTTCTTC
cdr3_aa: CAWSERDNEQFF

d_call: -
v_call: TRBV19
clone_size: -
j_call: TRBJ1-5
cdr3_nt: TGTGCCAGTAGTACAGGGTACGGCCAGCCCCAGCATTTT
cdr3_aa: CASSTGYGQPQHF

d_call: TRBD2
v_call: TRBV5-8
clone_size: -
j_call: TRBJ2-5
cdr3_nt: TGTGCCAGCAGCTTGGGGCTAGCGGCCATAACACCACAGAGAGAGACCCAGTACTTC
cdr3_aa: CASSLGLAAITPQRETQYF

d_call: TRBD2
v_call: TRBV5-6
clone_size: -
j_call: TRBJ2-7
cdr3_nt: TGTGCCAGCAGCCATTGGGGAGGGTTTGCCAGCTCCTACGAGCAGTACTTC
cdr3_aa: CASSHWGGFASSYEQYF

d_call: -
v_call: TRBV9
clone_size: -
j_call: TRBJ2-6
cdr3_nt: TGTGCCAGCAGCGTAGAAGGGACTGGGGCCAACGTCCTGACTTTC
cdr3_aa: CASSVEGTGANVLTF

d_call: -
v_call: TRBV30
clone_size: -
j_call: TRBJ2-3
cdr3_nt: TGTGCCTGGACCACGGGCACCCTTTTGGGAGATACGCAGTATTTT
cdr3_aa: CAWTTGTLLGDTQYF

d_call: -
v_call: TRBV29-1
clone_size: -
j_call: TRBJ1-5
cdr3_nt: TGCAGCGTTTTGATTCTCTGCAGGCGGGTAAATCAGCCCCAGCATTTT
cdr3_aa: CSVLILCRRVNQPQHF

d_call: -
v_call: TRBV7-9
clone_size: -
j_call: TRBJ1-3
cdr3_nt: TGTGCCAGCAGCTTAGATGGGAAAGACACCATATATTTT
cdr3_aa: CASSLDGKDTIYF

d_call: TRBD2
v_call: TRBV3-1/TRBV3-2
clone_size: -
j_call: TRBJ2-1
cdr3_nt: TGTGCCAGCAGCCAAGGGACTAGCGGGGGGCAGGAGCAGTTCTTC
cdr3_aa: CASSQGTSGGQEQFF

d_call: TRBD1
v_call: TRBV10-3
clone_size: -
j_call: TRBJ2-4
cdr3_nt: TGTGCCATCGGGGACAGAGGGGACATTCAGTACTTC
cdr3_aa: CAIGDRGDIQYF

d_call: -
v_call: TRBV19
clone_size: -
j_call: TRBJ1-2
cdr3_nt: TGTGCCAGTAGTGCCGAATGGGGTGGCTACACCTTC
cdr3_aa: CASSAEWGGYTF

d_call: -
v_call: TRBV5-1
clone_size: -
j_call: TRBJ1-1
cdr3_nt: TGCGCCAGCAGCTTCTCAGGGAATTTGAACACTGAAGCTTTCTTT
cdr3_aa: CASSFSGNLNTEAFF

d_call: -
v_call: TRBV27
clone_size: -
j_call: TRBJ2-3
cdr3_nt: TGTGCCAGCAGTCCAAACACAGATACGCAGTATTTT
cdr3_aa: CASSPNTDTQYF

d_call: -
v_call: TRBV27
clone_size: -
j_call: TRBJ2-7
cdr3_nt: TGTGCCGTCCAGGGTTCCCTTGGCTACGAGCAGTACTTC
cdr3_aa: CAVQGSLGYEQYF

d_call: -
v_call: TRBV5-1
clone_size: -
j_call: TRBJ1-4
cdr3_nt: TGCGCCAGCAGCGCGGCCGGGACGGACGATGAAAAACTGTTTTTT
cdr3_aa: CASSAAGTDDEKLFF

d_call: -
v_call: TRBV5-4
clone_size: -
j_call: TRBJ1-2
cdr3_nt: TGTGCCAGCAGCCCGGTGGGGGGCAGGGATGGCTACACCTTC
cdr3_aa: CASSPVGGRDGYTF

d_call: -
v_call: TRBV7-2
clone_size: -
j_call: TRBJ2-7
cdr3_nt: TGTGCCAGCAGCTTTGGGGGCAGGGCGATTGTGGACGAGCAGTACTTC
cdr3_aa: CASSFGGRAIVDEQYF

d_call: -
v_call: TRBV11-2
clone_size: few
j_call: TRBJ1-1
cdr3_nt: TGTGCCAGCAGCTCCTTCGAGGGCACTGAAGCTTTCTTT
cdr3_aa: CASSSFEGTEAFF

d_call: -
v_call: TRBV5-1
clone_size: -
j_call: TRBJ1-6
cdr3_nt: TGCGCCAGCAGCTTGGAGTCTAGGTCACCCCTCCACTTT
cdr3_aa: CASSLESRSPLHF

d_call: -
v_call: TRBV11-3
clone_size: -
j_call: TRBJ1-1
cdr3_nt: TGTGCCAGCAGCTTAGCCGACAGCGGGAACACTGAAGCTTTCTTT
cdr3_aa: CASSLADSGNTEAFF

d_call: TRBD1
v_call: TRBV9
clone_size: -
j_call: TRBJ2-2
cdr3_nt: TGTGCCAGCAGCGTAGATCCACAGGGGGCCACCGGGGAGCTGTTTTTT
cdr3_aa: CASSVDPQGATGELFF

d_call: -
v_call: TRBV18
clone_size: once
j_call: TRBJ1-1
cdr3_nt: TGTGCCAGCTCACCCCGGACAGACTTGAACACTGAAGCTTTCTTT
cdr3_aa: CASSPRTDLNTEAFF

d_call: TRBD1
v_call: TRBV27
clone_size: -
j_call: TRBJ1-6
cdr3_nt: TGTGCCAGCAGGGACAGGGCTGATAATTCACCCCTCCACTTT
cdr3_aa: CASRDRADNSPLHF

d_call: TRBD2
v_call: TRBV6-4
clone_size: -
j_call: TRBJ2-2
cdr3_nt: TGTGCCAGCAGTGACATCTTCGGGAGGCCCGGGGAGCTGTTTTTT
cdr3_aa: CASSDIFGRPGELFF

d_call: -
v_call: TRBV19
clone_size: -
j_call: TRBJ1-5
cdr3_nt: TGTGCCAGTAGTATCAGGGTCGACCAGCCCCAGCATTTT
cdr3_aa: CASSIRVDQPQHF

d_call: -
v_call: TRBV7-8
clone_size: -
j_call: TRBJ1-3
cdr3_nt: TGTGCCAGCAGCTTATTTGGTCAGGGGGGAAACACCATATATTTT
cdr3_aa: CASSLFGQGGNTIYF

d_call: -
v_call: TRBV30
clone_size: once
j_call: TRBJ2-3
cdr3_nt: TGTGCCTGGAGTCGTTTACAGGATACGCAGTATTTT
cdr3_aa: CAWSRLQDTQYF

d_call: TRBD1
v_call: TRBV5-4
clone_size: -
j_call: TRBJ2-7
cdr3_nt: TGTGCCAGCGGAGGACAGGTGAAGAACGAGCAGTACTTC
cdr3_aa: CASGGQVKNEQYF